The 13 T cell receptor beta chains given below trace back to one sample, sequenced in a study of T cell changes during pregnancy in multiple sclerosis. Assay used: immunoSEQ multiplex PCR; TCRdb lists only in-frame clones, some missing. This sample carries 90,000 to 120,000 clones, around 92% of them seen once, and the ten largest clones take roughly 0.78%. Sequencing was performed on peripheral blood, taken in the third trimester of pregnancy. These receptors originate from a female donor in good health, enrolled as a control in a pregnancy study.

The chain has TRBV6-1 and TRBJ1-5; TRBD1 is a possible D gene (6 bases). This CDR3 spans 14 amino acids. The germline V gene encodes CDR1 MNHNS and CDR2 SASEGT. V lost 7 bases to trimming and J lost 7 bases, with 17 bases between them. CDR3 sequence: CASKPLGAEQPQHF. Here the CDR3 DNA reads TGTGCCAGCAAGCCTTTGGGGGCTGAGCAGCCCCAGCATTTT.

V usage is TRBV7-8 and J usage is TRBJ1-1; 7 positions agree with TRBD1. V lost 3 bases to trimming and J lost 0 bases; unmatched junction nucleotides: 7. Germline V CDR1 and CDR2: SGHVS, FQNEAQ. The CDR3 runs 16 residues. The chain's CDR3 is CASSLAGGQVNTEAFF. The CDR3 DNA follows: TGTGCCAGCAGCTTGGCCGGCGGACAGGTGAACACTGAAGCTTTCTTT. The entire variable domain, with the rest obtained from reference TRBV7-8 and TRBJ1-1, is as follows: GAGVSQSPRYKVAKRGQDVALRCDPISGHVSLFWYQQALGQGPEFLTYFQNEAQLDKSGLPSDRFFAERPEGSVSTLKIQRTQQEDSAVYLCASSLAGGQVNTEAFFGQGTRLTVV.

This clone appeared a single time. J is TRBJ1-1 and V is TRBV27, with TRBD1 identical over 7 bases. The CDR3 loop spans 18 amino acids. The junction had 13 bases not matched to a gene; V was cut back by 3 bases and J by 0 bases. CDR1 is MNHEY and CDR2 is SMNVEV in the germline V gene (reference sequence). As DNA, the CDR3 is TGTGCCAGCAGTTTCCTCACCCCCGGGACAGTCATGAACACTGAAGCTTTCTTT. Protein product: CASSFLTPGTVMNTEAFF.

The rearrangement joins TRBV18 to TRBJ1-1; a possible D gene is TRBD1 (5 bases). The CDR3 covers 13 residues. The ends were cut back, 2 bases at V and 4 bases at J, with 8 bases in the middle. Germline lookup yields CDR1 KGHSH and CDR2 LQKENI. CDR3 coding DNA: TGTGCCAGCTCACCAGGACAAAGCACTGAAGCTTTCTTT. Its translation is CASSPGQSTEAFF.

The CDR3 region has the DNA TGTGCCAGCAGCGACAGGCTGGGGAACGAGCAGTACTTC. It codes for CASSDRLGNEQYF. V gene TRBV5-6 combines with J gene TRBJ2-7; TRBD1 is a possible D gene (6 bases). Germline V CDR1 and CDR2: SGHDT, YYEEEE. Trimming left V 4 bases short and J 5 bases short, with 13 bases between. CDR3 size: 13 residues.

The J gene is TRBJ1-1, the V gene TRBV27; possible D gene TRBD1, 5 bases. The ends were cut back, 5 bases at V and 3 bases at J, with 16 bases in the middle. In germline, CDR1 is MNHEY, CDR2 SMNVEV (reference sequence). The CDR3 runs 15 residues. For the CDR3, the DNA is TGTGCCAGCAGTCCTGGGGCCGCAGGATACACTGAAGCTTTCTTT. Its protein product is CASSPGAAGYTEAFF.

The rearrangement joins TRBV19 to TRBJ2-7; 8 bases fit TRBD1. Germline V gene lookup returns CDR1 LNHDA and CDR2 SQIVND (reference sequence). The V gene end was trimmed by 6 bases and the J gene end by 3 bases; junction bases not matched to a gene: 7. The CDR3 is 14 amino acids. CDR3 DNA: TGTGCCAGTAGCCCGGGACAGGAAGGCTACGAGCAGTACTTC. This codes for CASSPGQEGYEQYF.

This clone appeared a single time. The V and J genes are TRBV11-3 and TRBJ2-1; TRBD2 might be the D (6 bases). Germline loops: CDR1 SGHNT, CDR2 YENEEA. The CDR3 is 14 amino acids. Trimming removed 1 base at V and 2 bases at J, with 6 bases between. The DNA for the CDR3 is TGTGCCAGCAGCTTAGCGGGGGCCTACAATGAGCAGTTCTTC. Translating it yields CASSLAGAYNEQFF. Combining the CDR3 with reference TRBV11-3 and TRBJ2-1 gives the whole variable domain EAGVVQSPRYKIIEKKQPVAFWCNPISGHNTLYWYLQNLGQGPELLIRYENEEAVDDSQLPKDRFSAERLKGVDSTLKIQPAELGDSAVYLCASSLAGAYNEQFFGPGTRLTVL.

The chain is built from TRBV30 and TRBJ2-3, with 9 bases fitting TRBD2. The CDR3 consists of 14 residues. Per the germline V gene, CDR1 is GTSNPN and CDR2 is SVGIG (reference sequence). V lost 3 bases to trimming and J lost 8 bases; unmatched junction nucleotides: 9. The CDR3 DNA sequence: TGTGCCTGGAGAAATGCGGGGGGGCTGGTTACGCAGTATTTT. Amino acid sequence: CAWRNAGGLVTQYF.

The chain joins TRBV14 to TRBJ1-1; D might be TRBD1 (5 bases). CDR1 and CDR2 (germline): SGHDN, FVKESK. V was trimmed by 5 bases and J by 5 bases, leaving 18 bases between them. This CDR3 is 15 amino acids long. CDR3: CASSFHPAGGTEAFF. The CDR3 DNA sequence: TGTGCCAGCAGCTTTCACCCTGCGGGGGGAACTGAAGCTTTCTTT.

This rearrangement joins TRBV5-8 to TRBJ1-5; 8 bases match TRBD1. This CDR3 region has 18 residues. CDR1 is SGHTS, CDR2 YDEGEE, per germline. V shed 4 bases, J shed 0 bases, and the junction held 12 bases outside the gene matches. This chain's CDR3 is CASSATTRTGHSNQPQHF. Here the CDR3 DNA reads TGTGCCAGCAGCGCCACAACTAGGACAGGGCATAGCAATCAGCCCCAGCATTTT. The full variable domain, with the rest looked up from reference TRBV5-8 and TRBJ1-5, is EAGVTQSPTHLIKTRGQQATLRCSPISGHTSVYWYQQALGLGLQFLLWYDEGEERNRGNFPPRFSGRQFPNYSSELNVNALELEDSALYLCASSATTRTGHSNQPQHFGDGTRLSIL.

In nucleotides, the CDR3 is TGTGCCAGCAGCCCTCGGACAGGGGCCCGTGAAAAACTGTTTTTT. Translated: CASSPRTGAREKLFF. The chain couples TRBV7-2 to TRBJ1-4, with TRBD1 matching over 9 bases. V shed 5 bases, J shed 7 bases, and the junction held 8 bases outside the gene matches. There are 15 residues in the CDR3. Germline V CDR1 and CDR2: SGHTA, FQGNSA.

This clone has just one count. The chain has TRBV30 and TRBJ1-5; D call uncertain. Trimming cost V 3 bases and J 7 bases, with 16 bases left between them. The CDR3 runs to 14 residues. Germline CDR1 GTSNPN, CDR2 SVGIG (reference sequence). CDR3 sequence (DNA): TGTGCCTGGAGCTCCCTGGTTTCGAGGCAGCCCCAGCATTTT. It translates to CAWSSLVSRQPQHF. Full variable domain (outside the CDR3, taken from reference TRBV30 and TRBJ1-5): SQTIHQWPATLVQPVGSPLSLECTVEGTSNPNLYWYRQAAGRGLQLLFYSVGIGQISSEVPQNLSASRPQDRQFILSSKKLLLSDSGFYLCAWSSLVSRQPQHFGDGTRLSIL.